This T cell receptor (beta chain) is drawn from a study of blood T cell repertoires in COVID-19. Study details: Sample material is recorded as cDNA or gDNA derived from T cells, B-cell-depleted T cells, or PBMCs.

Authors' analysis steps: Amplification with reference gene primers provided the estimates of nucleated cell counts. Produced via immunoSEQ multiplex PCR; TCRdb's table is partial and in-frame only. V and J calls and clone size are as listed in that table; D and trimming were resolved from the DNA. Counted here are nearly 110,000 clones, approximately 88% occurring once; the ten biggest clones make up approximately 6.2%. J lost 4 bases, V lost 1 base, and 7 bases had no gene match. The CDR3 runs 16 residues. Germline CDR1 LGHDT, CDR2 YNNKEL (reference sequence). This receptor was taken from a man in his fifties or sixties with active or convalescent COVID-19. The V and J genes are TRBV3-1 (or the pseudogene TRBV3-2) and TRBJ2-3, with 8 bases matching TRBD1. Sequencing was performed on peripheral blood. The CDR3 sequence is CASSQATPGGPDTQYF. CDR3 nucleotides: TGTGCCAGCAGCCAAGCCACCCCAGGGGGCCCAGATACGCAGTATTTT.